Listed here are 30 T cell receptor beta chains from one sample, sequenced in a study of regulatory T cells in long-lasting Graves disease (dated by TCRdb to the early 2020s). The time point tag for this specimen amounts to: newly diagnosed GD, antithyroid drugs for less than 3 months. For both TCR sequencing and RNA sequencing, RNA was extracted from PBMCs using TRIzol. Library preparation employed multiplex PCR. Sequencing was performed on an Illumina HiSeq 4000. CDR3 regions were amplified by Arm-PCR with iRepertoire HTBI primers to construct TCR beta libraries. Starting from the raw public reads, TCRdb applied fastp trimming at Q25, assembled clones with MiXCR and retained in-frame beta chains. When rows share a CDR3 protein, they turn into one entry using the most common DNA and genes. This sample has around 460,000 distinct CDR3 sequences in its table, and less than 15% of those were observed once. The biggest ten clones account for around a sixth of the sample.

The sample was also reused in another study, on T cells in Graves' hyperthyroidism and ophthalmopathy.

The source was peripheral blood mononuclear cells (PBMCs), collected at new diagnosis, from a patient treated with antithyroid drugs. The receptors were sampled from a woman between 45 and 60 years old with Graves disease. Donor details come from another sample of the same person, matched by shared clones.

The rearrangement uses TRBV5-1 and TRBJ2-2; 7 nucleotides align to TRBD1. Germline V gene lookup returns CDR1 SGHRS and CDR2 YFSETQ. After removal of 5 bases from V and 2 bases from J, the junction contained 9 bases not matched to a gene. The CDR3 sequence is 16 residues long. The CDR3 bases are TGCGCCAGCAGAGGCACCGGGACAGAAAACACCGGGGAGCTGTTTTTT. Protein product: CASRGTGTENTGELFF.

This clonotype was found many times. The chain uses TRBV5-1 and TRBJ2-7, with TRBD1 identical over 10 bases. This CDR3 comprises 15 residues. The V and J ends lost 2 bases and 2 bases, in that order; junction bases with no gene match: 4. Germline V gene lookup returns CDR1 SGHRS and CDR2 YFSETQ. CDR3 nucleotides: TGCGCCAGCAGCTTCGGGGGACAGGGGCCCTACGAGCAGTACTTC. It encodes CASSFGGQGPYEQYF.

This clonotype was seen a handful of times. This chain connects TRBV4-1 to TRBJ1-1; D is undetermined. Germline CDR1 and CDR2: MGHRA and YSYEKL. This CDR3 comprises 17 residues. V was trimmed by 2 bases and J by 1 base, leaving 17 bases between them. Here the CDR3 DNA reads TGCGCCAGCAGCCAACGAATGGCAGCCCGGGGGAACACTGAAGCTTTCTTT. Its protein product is CASSQRMAARGNTEAFF.

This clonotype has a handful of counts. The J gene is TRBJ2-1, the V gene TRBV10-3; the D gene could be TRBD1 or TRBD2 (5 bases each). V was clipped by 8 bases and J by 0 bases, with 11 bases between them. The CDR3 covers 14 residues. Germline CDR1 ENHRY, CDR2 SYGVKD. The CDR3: CAISGTGSYNEQFF. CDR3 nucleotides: TGTGCCATCTCCGGGACGGGCTCCTACAATGAGCAGTTCTTC.

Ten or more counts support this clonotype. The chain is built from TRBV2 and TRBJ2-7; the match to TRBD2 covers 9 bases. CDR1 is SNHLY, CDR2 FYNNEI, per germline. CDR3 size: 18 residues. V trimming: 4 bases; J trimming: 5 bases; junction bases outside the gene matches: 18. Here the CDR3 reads CASSVPRDRKREADEQYF. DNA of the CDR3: TGTGCCAGCAGTGTTCCGCGGGACAGAAAGCGGGAGGCTGACGAGCAGTACTTC.

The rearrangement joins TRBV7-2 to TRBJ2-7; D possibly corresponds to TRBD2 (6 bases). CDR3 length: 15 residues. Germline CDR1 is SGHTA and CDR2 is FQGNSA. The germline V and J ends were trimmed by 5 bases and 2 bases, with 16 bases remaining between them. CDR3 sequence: CASSPHLSSAYEQYF. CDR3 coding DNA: TGTGCCAGCAGCCCCCACCTTTCTAGCGCCTACGAGCAGTACTTC. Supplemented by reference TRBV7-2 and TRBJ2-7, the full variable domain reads GAGVSQSPSNKVTEKGKDVELRCDPISGHTALYWYRQSLGQGLEFLIYFQGNSAPDKSGLPSDRFSAERTGGSVSTLTIQRTQQEDSAVYLCASSPHLSSAYEQYFGPGTRLTVT.

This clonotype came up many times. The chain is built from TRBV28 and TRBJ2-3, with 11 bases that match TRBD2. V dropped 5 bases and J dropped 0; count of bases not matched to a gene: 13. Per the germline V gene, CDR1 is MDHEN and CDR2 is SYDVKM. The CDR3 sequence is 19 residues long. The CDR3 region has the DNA TGTGCCAGCAGTACCCTGGGACTAGCGGCCGGGGTGAGCACAGATACGCAGTATTTT. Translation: CASSTLGLAAGVSTDTQYF.

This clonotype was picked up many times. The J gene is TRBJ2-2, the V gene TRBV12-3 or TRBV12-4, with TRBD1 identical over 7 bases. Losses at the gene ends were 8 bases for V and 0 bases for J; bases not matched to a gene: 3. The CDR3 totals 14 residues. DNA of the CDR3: TGTGCCAGCGAGAGGGGGCCGAACACCGGGGAGCTGTTTTTT. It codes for CASERGPNTGELFF.

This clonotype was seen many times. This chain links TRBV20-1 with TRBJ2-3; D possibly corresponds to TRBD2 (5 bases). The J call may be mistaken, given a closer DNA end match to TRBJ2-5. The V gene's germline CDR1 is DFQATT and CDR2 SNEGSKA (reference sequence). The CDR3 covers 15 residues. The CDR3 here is CSARDFRGIGETQYF. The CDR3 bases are TGCAGTGCTAGAGATTTTAGAGGGATCGGAGAGACCCAGTACTTC.

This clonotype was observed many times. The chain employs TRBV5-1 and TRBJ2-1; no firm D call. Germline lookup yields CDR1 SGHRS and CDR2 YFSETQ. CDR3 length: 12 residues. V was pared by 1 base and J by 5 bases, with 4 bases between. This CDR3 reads CASSLPDNEQFF. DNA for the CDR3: TGCGCCAGCAGCTTGCCTGACAATGAGCAGTTCTTC.

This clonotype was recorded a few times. CDR3 loop: CASSPGSGSTTSPYEQYF. As DNA, the CDR3 is TGTGCCAGCAGCCCGGGTAGCGGGAGTACCACTTCCCCCTACGAGCAGTACTTC. This chain connects TRBV2 to TRBJ2-7; the match to TRBD2 covers 9 bases. The germline gives CDR1 SNHLY, CDR2 FYNNEI. CDR3 size: 18 residues. Trimming at V came to 6 bases and at J to 2 bases, leaving 17 bases not matched to a gene.

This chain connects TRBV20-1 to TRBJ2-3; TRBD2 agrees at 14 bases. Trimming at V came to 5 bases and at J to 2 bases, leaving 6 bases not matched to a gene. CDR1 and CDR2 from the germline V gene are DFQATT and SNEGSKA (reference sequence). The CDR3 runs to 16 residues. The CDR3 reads CSAPGTSGSLTDTQYF. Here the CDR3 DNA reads TGCAGTGCTCCCGGGACTAGCGGGAGCCTCACAGATACGCAGTATTTT.

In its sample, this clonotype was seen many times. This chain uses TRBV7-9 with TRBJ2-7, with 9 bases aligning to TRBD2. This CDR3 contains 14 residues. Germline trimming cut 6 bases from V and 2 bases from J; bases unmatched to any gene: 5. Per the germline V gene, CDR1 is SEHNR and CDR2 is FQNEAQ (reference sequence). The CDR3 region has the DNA TGTGCCAGCAGGGCGAGCGGGGGGACCTACGAGCAGTACTTC. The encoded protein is CASRASGGTYEQYF. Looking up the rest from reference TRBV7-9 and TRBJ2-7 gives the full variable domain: DTGVSQNPRHKITKRGQNVTFRCDPISEHNRLYWYRQTLGQGPEFLTYFQNEAQLEKSRLLSDRFSAERPKGSFSTLEIQRTEQGDSAMYLCASRASGGTYEQYFGPGTRLTVT.

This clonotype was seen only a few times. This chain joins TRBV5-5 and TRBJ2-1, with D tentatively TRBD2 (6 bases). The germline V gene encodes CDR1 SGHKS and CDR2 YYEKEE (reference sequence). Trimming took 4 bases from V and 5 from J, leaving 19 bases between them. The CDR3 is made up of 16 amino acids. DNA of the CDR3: TGTGCCAGCAGCCCCTCCCCGGGGGTACGCAACAATGAGCAGTTCTTC. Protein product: CASSPSPGVRNNEQFF.

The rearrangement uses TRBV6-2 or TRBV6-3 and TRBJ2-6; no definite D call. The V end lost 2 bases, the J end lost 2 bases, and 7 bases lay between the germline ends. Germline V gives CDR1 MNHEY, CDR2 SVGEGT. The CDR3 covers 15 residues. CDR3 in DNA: TGTGCCAGCAGTTACGAAGAACCTGGGGCCAACGTCCTGACTTTC. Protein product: CASSYEEPGANVLTF.

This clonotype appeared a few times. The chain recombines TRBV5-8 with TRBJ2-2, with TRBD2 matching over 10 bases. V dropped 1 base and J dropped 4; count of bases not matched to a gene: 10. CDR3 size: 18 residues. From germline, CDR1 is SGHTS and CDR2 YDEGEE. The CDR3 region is CASSLFPVSGRFTGELFF. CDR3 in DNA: TGTGCCAGCAGCTTGTTTCCGGTTAGCGGGAGGTTCACCGGGGAGCTGTTTTTT.

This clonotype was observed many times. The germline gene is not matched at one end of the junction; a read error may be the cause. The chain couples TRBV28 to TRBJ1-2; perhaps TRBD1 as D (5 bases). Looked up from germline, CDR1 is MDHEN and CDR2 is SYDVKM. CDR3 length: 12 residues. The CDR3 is CASSPGLYGYTF. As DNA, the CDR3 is TGCGCCAGCAGCCCGGGACTCTATGGCTACACCTTC.

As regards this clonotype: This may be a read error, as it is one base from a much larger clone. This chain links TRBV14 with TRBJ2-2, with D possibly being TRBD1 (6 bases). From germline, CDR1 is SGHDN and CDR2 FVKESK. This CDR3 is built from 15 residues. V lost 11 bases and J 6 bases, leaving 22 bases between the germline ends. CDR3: CASRPAGVWAGELFF. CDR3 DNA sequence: TGTGCCTCCCGCCCTGCAGGGGTTTGGGCCGGGGAGCTGTTTTTT. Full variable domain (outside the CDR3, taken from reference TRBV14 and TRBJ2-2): EAGVTQFPSHSVIEKGQTVTLRCDPISGHDNLYWYRRVMGKEIKFLLHFVKESKQDESGMPNNRFLAERTGGTYSTLKVQPAELEDSGVYFCASRPAGVWAGELFFGEGSRLTVL.

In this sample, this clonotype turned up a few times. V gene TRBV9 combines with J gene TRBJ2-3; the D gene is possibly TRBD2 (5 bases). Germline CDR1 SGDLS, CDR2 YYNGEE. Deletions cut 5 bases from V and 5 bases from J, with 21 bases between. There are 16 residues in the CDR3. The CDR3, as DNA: TGTGCCAGCAGTATGGTTGGGAGCCGATCCGGAGATACGCAGTATTTT. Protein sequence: CASSMVGSRSGDTQYF.

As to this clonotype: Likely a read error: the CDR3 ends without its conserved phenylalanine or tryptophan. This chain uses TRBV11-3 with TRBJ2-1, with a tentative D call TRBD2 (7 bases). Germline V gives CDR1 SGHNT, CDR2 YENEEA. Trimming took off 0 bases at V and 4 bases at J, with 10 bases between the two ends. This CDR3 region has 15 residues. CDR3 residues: CASSLERGGYNEQFL. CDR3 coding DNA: TGTGCCAGCAGCTTAGAGAGGGGGGGGTACAATGAGCAGTTCCTC.

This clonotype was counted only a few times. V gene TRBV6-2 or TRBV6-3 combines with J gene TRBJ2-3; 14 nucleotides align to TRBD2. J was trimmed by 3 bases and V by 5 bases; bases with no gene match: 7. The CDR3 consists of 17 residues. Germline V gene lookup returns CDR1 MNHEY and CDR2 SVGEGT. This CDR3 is CASSDRTSGRITDTQYF. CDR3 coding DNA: TGTGCCAGCAGTGACAGGACTAGCGGGAGGATTACAGATACGCAGTATTTT.

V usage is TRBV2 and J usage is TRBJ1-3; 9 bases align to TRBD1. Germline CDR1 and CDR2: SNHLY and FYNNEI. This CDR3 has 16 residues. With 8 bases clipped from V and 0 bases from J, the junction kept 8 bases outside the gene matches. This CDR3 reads CASGRDRDSSGNTIYF. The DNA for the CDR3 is TGTGCCAGCGGCCGGGACAGGGACAGCTCTGGAAACACCATATATTTT.

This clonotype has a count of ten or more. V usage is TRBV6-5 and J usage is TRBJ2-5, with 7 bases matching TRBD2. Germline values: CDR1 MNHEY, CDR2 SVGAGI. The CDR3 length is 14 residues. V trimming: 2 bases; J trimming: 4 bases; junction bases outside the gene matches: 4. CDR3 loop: CASSYVASGETQYF. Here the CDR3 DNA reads TGTGCCAGCAGTTACGTAGCTAGCGGAGAGACCCAGTACTTC.

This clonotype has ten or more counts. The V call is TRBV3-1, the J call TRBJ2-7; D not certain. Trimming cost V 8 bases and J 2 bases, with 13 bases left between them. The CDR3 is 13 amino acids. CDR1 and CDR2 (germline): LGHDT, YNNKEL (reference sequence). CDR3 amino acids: CASGLGPAYEQYF. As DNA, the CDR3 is TGTGCCAGCGGCCTAGGACCGGCCTACGAGCAGTACTTC.

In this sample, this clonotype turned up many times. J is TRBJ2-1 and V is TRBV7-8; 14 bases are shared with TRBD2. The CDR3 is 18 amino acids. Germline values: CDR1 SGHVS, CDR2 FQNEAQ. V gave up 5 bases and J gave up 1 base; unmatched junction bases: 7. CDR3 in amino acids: CASSLRGLAGESYNEQFF. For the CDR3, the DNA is TGTGCCAGCAGCCTACGGGGACTAGCGGGGGAGTCCTACAATGAGCAGTTCTTC. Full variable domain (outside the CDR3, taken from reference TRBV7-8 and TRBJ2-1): GAGVSQSPRYKVAKRGQDVALRCDPISGHVSLFWYQQALGQGPEFLTYFQNEAQLDKSGLPSDRFFAERPEGSVSTLKIQRTQQEDSAVYLCASSLRGLAGESYNEQFFGPGTRLTVL.

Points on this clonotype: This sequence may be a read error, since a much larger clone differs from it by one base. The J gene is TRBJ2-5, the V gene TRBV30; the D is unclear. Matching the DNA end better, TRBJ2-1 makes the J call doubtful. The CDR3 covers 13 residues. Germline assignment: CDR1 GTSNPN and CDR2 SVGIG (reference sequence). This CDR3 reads CAWNSIRPDEQFF. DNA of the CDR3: TGTGCCTGGAATTCAATACGTCCCGATGAGCAGTTCTTC.

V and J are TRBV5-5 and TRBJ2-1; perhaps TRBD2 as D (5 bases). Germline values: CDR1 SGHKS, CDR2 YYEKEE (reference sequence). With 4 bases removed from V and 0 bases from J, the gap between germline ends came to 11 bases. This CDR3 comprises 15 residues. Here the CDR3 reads CASSRERSSYNEQFF. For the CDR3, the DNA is TGTGCCAGCAGCCGTGAGCGGAGCTCCTACAATGAGCAGTTCTTC.

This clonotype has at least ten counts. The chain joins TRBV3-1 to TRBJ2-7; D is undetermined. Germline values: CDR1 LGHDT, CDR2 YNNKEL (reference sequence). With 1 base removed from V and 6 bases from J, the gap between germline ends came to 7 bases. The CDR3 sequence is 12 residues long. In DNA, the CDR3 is TGTGCCAGCAGCCAAGTCGGATTCGAGCAGTACTTC. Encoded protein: CASSQVGFEQYF.

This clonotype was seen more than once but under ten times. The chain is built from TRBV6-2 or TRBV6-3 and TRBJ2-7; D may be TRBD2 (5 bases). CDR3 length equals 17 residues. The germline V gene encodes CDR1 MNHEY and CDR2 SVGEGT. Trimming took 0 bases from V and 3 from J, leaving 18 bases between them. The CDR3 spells CASSYSRGLARNYEQYF. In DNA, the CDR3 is TGTGCCAGCAGTTACTCGAGAGGACTGGCCAGAAACTACGAGCAGTACTTC.

The CDR3 spells CASSGTHYNSPLHF. The CDR3 region has the DNA TGTGCCAGCAGCGGCACGCACTATAATTCACCCCTCCACTTT. The rearrangement links TRBV7-9 to TRBJ1-6; D call uncertain. This CDR3 has 14 residues. Per the germline V gene, CDR1 is SEHNR and CDR2 is FQNEAQ (reference sequence). The germline V and J ends were trimmed by 5 bases and 3 bases, with 8 bases remaining between them.